The 28 T cell receptor beta chains below come from one sample, sequenced in a study of shared clonotypes between healthy human individuals. The protocol was immunoSEQ multiplex PCR, while the TCRdb copy is restricted to in-frame clones and leaves out a portion. Among a few hundred thousand clones listed, over 65% were seen once. The sequencing sample was made of memory CD4+ T cells sorted from blood. Subset in this sample: CD45RA-negative fraction. These receptors were obtained from a man aged 30 to 39 in good health.

The chain joins TRBV7-2 to TRBJ2-7; possible D gene TRBD1, 5 bases. Germline V gene data show CDR1 as SGHTA and CDR2 as FQGNSA. Trimming took off 1 base at V and 7 bases at J, with 11 bases between the two ends. The CDR3 runs 13 residues. The DNA of the CDR3 is TGTGCCAGCAGCTTAGTTCAGGGAAGGGAGCAGTACTTC. The encoded protein is CASSLVQGREQYF.

This sequence joins TRBV30 and TRBJ1-4; TRBD1 matches at 9 bases. V dropped 6 bases and J dropped 7; count of bases not matched to a gene: 9. Per the germline V gene, CDR1 is GTSNPN and CDR2 is SVGIG (reference sequence). The CDR3 covers 14 residues. This chain's CDR3 is CACSTGGGGEKLFF. As DNA, the CDR3 is TGTGCCTGCTCTACAGGGGGCGGAGGTGAAAAACTGTTTTTT.

This clone appeared many times. The chain joins TRBV5-6 to TRBJ1-2; 8 bases map to TRBD1. Trimming at V came to 0 bases and at J to 9 bases, leaving 1 base not matched to a gene. CDR1 and CDR2 from the germline V gene are SGHDT and YYEEEE. This CDR3 region has 12 residues. The CDR3 coding sequence is TGTGCCAGCAGCTTGGGGACAGGGAGCTACACCTTC. Residues: CASSLGTGSYTF.

This clone was recorded at least ten times. The gene calls are TRBV9 and TRBJ2-2; 8 nucleotides match TRBD2. The CDR3 spans 16 residues. Germline V gene lookup returns CDR1 SGDLS and CDR2 YYNGEE. The trim removed 0 bases at V and 5 bases at J, leaving 6 bases unmatched. The CDR3 protein is CASSVGIERETGELFF. CDR3 sequence (DNA): TGTGCCAGCAGCGTAGGAATCGAGCGGGAGACCGGGGAGCTGTTTTTT.

The table lists this clone with a few counts. The genes are TRBV28 and TRBJ2-2, with D perhaps matching TRBD2 (6 bases). CDR1 and CDR2 (germline): MDHEN, SYDVKM. The V end lost 3 bases, the J end lost 7 bases, and 12 bases lay between the germline ends. This CDR3 is built from 14 residues. CDR3 residues: CASSFPGVRGELFF. Written as DNA, the CDR3 is TGTGCCAGCAGTTTTCCGGGAGTCCGCGGGGAGCTGTTTTTT.

The V call is TRBV27, the J call TRBJ2-7; 12 bases align to TRBD1. This CDR3 spans 14 amino acids. Per the germline V gene, CDR1 is MNHEY and CDR2 is SMNVEV (reference sequence). The junction had 4 bases not matched to a gene; V was cut back by 6 bases and J by 4 bases. CDR3 in amino acids: CASRGQGARYEQYF. The CDR3 bases are TGTGCCAGCAGGGGACAGGGGGCTCGTTACGAGCAGTACTTC.

CDR3 sequence (DNA): TGTGCCAGCAGGGAACAAGAATACGGGACACGACGGGACTATGGCTACACCTTC. Protein product: CASREQEYGTRRDYGYTF. The chain employs TRBV6-1 and TRBJ1-2; the D gene is possibly TRBD1 (6 bases). The CDR3 has 18 amino acids. With 6 bases removed from V and 3 bases from J, the gap between germline ends came to 26 bases. Germline V CDR1 and CDR2: MNHNS, SASEGT.

This rearrangement joins TRBV4-2 to TRBJ1-4; TRBD1 agrees at 8 bases. The J segment lost 5 bases and the V segment lost 1 base, leaving 3 bases of the junction unmatched. From germline, CDR1 is LGHNA and CDR2 YNFKEQ. The CDR3 is made up of 15 amino acids. The chain's CDR3 is CASSQVGTGNEKLFF. The CDR3 DNA sequence: TGTGCCAGCAGCCAAGTCGGGACAGGAAATGAAAAACTGTTTTTT.

This clone has more than one count but fewer than ten. The V and J genes are TRBV27 and TRBJ2-3, with TRBD1 as a possible D gene (6 bases). V was cut by 3 bases and J by 3 bases, with 13 bases left in between. This CDR3 contains 15 residues. Germline CDR1 MNHEY, CDR2 SMNVEV (reference sequence). CDR3: CASSFQGSKTDTQYF. CDR3 bases: TGTGCCAGCAGTTTTCAGGGGAGCAAGACAGATACGCAGTATTTT.

CDR3 DNA: TGTGCCAGCAGGGTAGCGGGAGCGTTCTACGAGCAGTACTTC. Translated: CASRVAGAFYEQYF. The chain links TRBV2 to TRBJ2-7, with 9 bases matching TRBD2. Germline assignment: CDR1 SNHLY and CDR2 FYNNEI. With 6 bases clipped from V and 3 bases from J, the junction kept 6 bases outside the gene matches. This CDR3 is 14 amino acids long.

The chain employs TRBV9 and TRBJ2-6, with 7 bases lining up with TRBD1. The CDR3 extends over 17 amino acids. J was trimmed by 0 bases and V by 5 bases; bases with no gene match: 8. Per the germline V gene, CDR1 is SGDLS and CDR2 is YYNGEE. The CDR3 DNA is TGTGCCAGCAGTGAAGACAGGGCCCCCTCTGGGGCCAACGTCCTGACTTTC. It codes for CASSEDRAPSGANVLTF.

This clone was observed at least ten times. The chain recombines TRBV5-6 with TRBJ2-5; D possibly matches TRBD1 or TRBD2 (5 bases each). CDR1 and CDR2 (germline): SGHDT, YYEEEE. The CDR3 spans 14 residues. V gave up 0 bases and J gave up 6 bases, with 12 bases separating them. CDR3 in DNA: TGTGCCAGCAGCTTGGGATGGGACCGCCAGACCCAGTACTTC. It yields the protein CASSLGWDRQTQYF.

V usage is TRBV28 and J usage is TRBJ2-7; no definite D call. The length of the CDR3 is 15 residues. Between the trimmed V and J ends, which lost 6 bases and 5 bases, there was a span of 20 bases. Germline values: CDR1 MDHEN, CDR2 SYDVKM. The CDR3 DNA reads as TGTGCCAGCAGACTTATATCCGCGGCTCGACACGAGCAGTACTTC. Its protein is CASRLISAARHEQYF.

This chain connects TRBV19 to TRBJ1-4; TRBD1 might be the D (6 bases). The germline CDR1 and CDR2 sequences are LNHDA and SQIVND (reference sequence). This CDR3 is 15 amino acids long. With 7 bases removed from V and 3 bases from J, the gap between germline ends came to 15 bases. In nucleotides, the CDR3 is TGTGCCAGTAAAGTCAGGGGCGCGCCTAATGAAAAACTGTTTTTT. Translating it yields CASKVRGAPNEKLFF. Based on the CDR3 plus reference TRBV19 and TRBJ1-4, the full variable domain is DGGITQSPKYLFRKEGQNVTLSCEQNLNHDAMYWYRQDPGQGLRLIYYSQIVNDFQKGDIAEGYSVSREKKESFPLTVTSAQKNPTAFYLCASKVRGAPNEKLFFGSGTQLSVL.

V usage is TRBV7-9 and J usage is TRBJ2-3; D unclear. This CDR3 spans 15 amino acids. The V gene's germline CDR1 is SEHNR and CDR2 FQNEAQ (reference sequence). V was pared by 5 bases and J by 0 bases, with 12 bases between. The CDR3 reads CASSATLDSTDTQYF. CDR3 nucleotide sequence: TGTGCCAGCAGCGCAACCTTAGACAGCACAGATACGCAGTATTTT.

The V and J genes are TRBV23-1 and TRBJ2-3; TRBD1 agrees at 7 bases. TRBV23-1 is annotated as an ORF whose role is uncertain. With 2 bases clipped from V and 8 bases from J, the junction kept 25 bases outside the gene matches. The CDR3 is made up of 20 amino acids. The CDR3 here is CASSQRPLEGAPSTEGTQYF. The CDR3 bases are TGCGCCAGCAGTCAAAGACCCCTTGAGGGGGCCCCCTCCACAGAGGGTACGCAGTATTTT.

This clone was detected a few times. The chain has TRBV6-1 and TRBJ2-2, with 9 nucleotides matching TRBD1. The V segment lost 5 bases and the J segment 7 bases; nucleotides outside the gene matches: 5. CDR3 length equals 14 residues. The germline V gene encodes CDR1 MNHNS and CDR2 SASEGT. CDR3 nucleotide sequence: TGTGCCAGCAGTTCCGGGACAGGGATCGGGGAGCTGTTTTTT. As protein: CASSSGTGIGELFF.

This clone was counted between two and nine times. The chain couples TRBV7-2 to TRBJ2-5; TRBD2 matches at 10 bases. CDR1 and CDR2 from the germline V gene are SGHTA and FQGNSA. The CDR3 is 15 amino acids. Unmatched junction bases numbered 3, after V lost 2 bases and J lost 3 bases. The CDR3 loop reads CASSLMLAGEETQYF. The CDR3 region has the DNA TGTGCCAGCAGCTTAATGCTAGCGGGAGAAGAGACCCAGTACTTC.

This clone appeared a few times. The CDR3 bases are TGCGCCAGCAGCTTGATAACAGGGGGCTCTAGCACAGATACGCAGTATTTT. Its protein product is CASSLITGGSSTDTQYF. V is TRBV5-1 and J is TRBJ2-3; TRBD1 aligns across 9 bases. The ends lost 1 base at V and 0 bases at J; junction bases unmatched: 6. Germline CDR1 is SGHRS and CDR2 is YFSETQ. The CDR3 is 17 amino acids.

This clone was recorded many times. The chain has TRBV10-2 and TRBJ2-1, with TRBD1 matching over 8 bases. This CDR3 is 14 amino acids long. V was clipped by 6 bases and J by 9 bases; unmatched bases: 10. Germline CDR1 reads WSHSY; CDR2 reads SAAADI. CDR3 protein: CASSSTGVWGEQFF. The CDR3 nucleotides read TGCGCCAGCAGCTCGACAGGGGTCTGGGGTGAGCAGTTCTTC.

The chain carries TRBV23-1 and TRBJ1-5; D gene unclear. TRBV23-1 belongs to the ORF category, with a function that is uncertain. CDR3 size: 14 residues. V gave up 7 bases and J gave up 4 bases, with 14 bases separating them. The CDR3 DNA sequence: TGCGCCAGCACCTCAATCTGGCGTAATCAGCCCCAGCATTTT. It codes for CASTSIWRNQPQHF.

This chain joins TRBV2 and TRBJ1-1; weak D call: TRBD1 (6 bases). The CDR3 is 14 residues long. Trimming cost V 2 bases and J 6 bases, with 13 bases left between them. CDR1 is SNHLY and CDR2 is FYNNEI in the germline V gene. Here the CDR3 reads CASSERGAVSEAFF. In DNA form, the CDR3 reads TGTGCCAGCAGTGAAAGGGGGGCCGTCTCTGAAGCTTTCTTT.

CDR3 sequence (DNA): TGCGCCAGCAGCCCCTGGGACAGGGTGATCACTGAAGCTTTCTTT. Residues: CASSPWDRVITEAFF. The chain uses TRBV5-1 and TRBJ1-1; 9 nucleotides line up with TRBD1. This CDR3 has 15 residues. V dropped 4 bases and J dropped 4; count of bases not matched to a gene: 8. The V gene's germline CDR1 is SGHRS and CDR2 YFSETQ. Supplemented by reference TRBV5-1 and TRBJ1-1, the full variable domain reads KAGVTQTPRYLIKTRGQQVTLSCSPISGHRSVSWYQQTPGQGLQFLFEYFSETQRNKGNFPGRFSGRQFSNSRSEMNVSTLELGDSALYLCASSPWDRVITEAFFGQGTRLTVV.

The V and J genes are TRBV5-1 and TRBJ2-1; 9 positions match TRBD2. Germline trimming cut 4 bases from V and 7 bases from J; bases unmatched to any gene: 9. CDR3 size: 15 residues. Germline CDR1 reads SGHRS; CDR2 reads YFSETQ. The CDR3 region has the DNA TGCGCCAGCAGCCCATGGACTAGCGACAATAATGAGCAGTTCTTC. Translation gives CASSPWTSDNNEQFF.

This clone was observed once. CDR3 protein: CASSPLRGDNEQFF. CDR3 in DNA: TGTGCCAGCAGCCCGCTGAGGGGGGACAATGAGCAGTTCTTC. The chain links TRBV5-4 to TRBJ2-1; D assignment may be TRBD1 or TRBD2 (6 bases each). CDR3 length: 14 residues. Trimming took 4 bases from V and 5 from J, leaving 13 bases between them. Germline V gene lookup returns CDR1 SGHNT and CDR2 YYREEE (reference sequence). Full variable domain (rest looked up from reference TRBV5-4 and TRBJ2-1): ETGVTQSPTHLIKTRGQQVTLRCSSQSGHNTVSWYQQALGQGPQFIFQYYREEENGRGNFPPRFSGLQFPNYSSELNVNALELDDSALYLCASSPLRGDNEQFFGPGTRLTVL.

The table lists this clone with a count of one. The V and J genes are TRBV5-1 and TRBJ1-3; D perhaps matches TRBD1 (5 bases). The CDR3 is made up of 15 amino acids. The V end lost 4 bases, the J end lost 0 bases, and 11 bases lay between the germline ends. Looked up from germline, CDR1 is SGHRS and CDR2 is YFSETQ. CDR3 DNA sequence: TGCGCCAGCAGCCCTGGCGGGGGCTCTGGAAACACCATATATTTT. Encoded protein: CASSPGGGSGNTIYF.

The V call is TRBV14, the J call TRBJ2-5; TRBD2 might be the D (6 bases). The germline CDR1 and CDR2 sequences are SGHDN and FVKESK. Trimming shortened V by 6 bases and J by 5 bases, and 19 bases separated the two germline ends. The CDR3 covers 15 residues. The CDR3 DNA reads TGTGCCAGCAGTTCCACTAGGGCAGGAGGGGAGACCCAGTACTTC. Its translation is CASSSTRAGGETQYF.

V gene TRBV14 combines with J gene TRBJ2-1, with D unclear. The CDR3 has 16 residues. Trimming took 0 bases from V and 7 from J, leaving 16 bases between them. Germline V gene lookup returns CDR1 SGHDN and CDR2 FVKESK. The CDR3 DNA follows: TGTGCCAGCAGCCAAGATCTAGGAGTAGTAATAAATGAGCAGTTCTTC. As protein: CASSQDLGVVINEQFF.